These 18 T cell receptor beta chains were all obtained from the same sample, sequenced in a study of T cell repertoires in MIS-A myocarditis. Some clones are missing from TCRdb's copy, which holds only in-frame ones; the method was immunoSEQ multiplex PCR. The sample lists about 11,000 clones, around 83% occurring once. Sequencing used right ventricle heart tissue obtained at autopsy. Source of these receptors: a man aged 18 to 29 with fulminant myocarditis from multisystem inflammatory syndrome in adults (MIS-A) after COVID-19.

The chain combines TRBV6-5 with TRBJ1-2; 9 bases match TRBD1. Germline CDR1 is MNHEY and CDR2 is SVGAGI. Losses at the gene ends were 7 bases for V and 0 bases for J; bases not matched to a gene: 6. The CDR3 has 15 amino acids. The chain's CDR3 is CASNRQGGSNYGYTF. CDR3 coding DNA: TGTGCCAGCAACAGACAGGGGGGCTCTAACTATGGCTACACCTTC.

The rearrangement joins TRBV28 to TRBJ1-5, with D unresolved. The CDR3 consists of 15 residues. V was pared by 4 bases and J by 0 bases, with 10 bases between. In germline, CDR1 is MDHEN, CDR2 SYDVKM. In DNA, the CDR3 is TGTGCCAGCAGTTCCGCCCCAGATAGCAATCAGCCCCAGCATTTT. Its translation is CASSSAPDSNQPQHF.

This clone has a handful of counts. The chain uses TRBV5-1 and TRBJ1-2; tentative D call: TRBD1 (5 bases). The CDR3 is made up of 15 amino acids. Germline V lookup: CDR1 SGHRS, CDR2 YFSETQ. Trimming took off 4 bases at V and 4 bases at J, with 17 bases between the two ends. In nucleotides, the CDR3 is TGCGCCAGCAGCCTACAGGACCGGGGAAGCTATGGCTACACCTTC. This gives the protein CASSLQDRGSYGYTF.

The sample holds one count of this clone. The chain recombines TRBV5-1 with TRBJ2-3, with D unclear. Germline V gives CDR1 SGHRS, CDR2 YFSETQ. The CDR3 runs to 14 residues. V was pared by 4 bases and J by 3 bases, with 12 bases between. DNA of the CDR3: TGCGCCAGCAGCCTGACTCGTCCTACAGATACGCAGTATTTT. This codes for CASSLTRPTDTQYF.

V is TRBV9 and J is TRBJ1-3; TRBD1 might be the D (6 bases). Trimming shortened V by 0 bases and J by 0 bases, and 10 bases separated the two germline ends. Germline CDR1 is SGDLS and CDR2 is YYNGEE. The CDR3 runs 16 residues. The CDR3 reads CASSVDGGLSGNTIYF. The CDR3 DNA is TGTGCCAGCAGCGTAGACGGGGGCCTCTCTGGAAACACCATATATTTT.

The gene calls are TRBV4-1 and TRBJ1-3; tentative D call: TRBD1 (5 bases). This CDR3 has 15 amino acids. With 0 bases removed from V and 1 base from J, the gap between germline ends came to 7 bases. CDR1 and CDR2 (germline): MGHRA, YSYEKL. CDR3 coding DNA: TGCGCCAGCAGCCAAGATGGGGGATCTGGAAACACCATATATTTT. Amino acid sequence: CASSQDGGSGNTIYF.

The CDR3 region has the DNA TGTGCCAGCAGCTTAGCTGGGGTTAATTCACCCCTCCACTTT. It encodes CASSLAGVNSPLHF. The V gene is TRBV7-9, the J gene TRBJ1-6; D ambiguous. The CDR3 sequence is 14 residues long. Germline V CDR1 and CDR2: SEHNR, FQNEAQ (reference sequence). V shed 0 bases and J shed 6 bases, with 6 bases lying between them.

The chain recombines TRBV4-2 with TRBJ2-3, with TRBD2 identical over 10 bases. The CDR3 length is 18 residues. Unmatched junction bases numbered 11, after V lost 2 bases and J lost 3 bases. CDR1 is LGHNA, CDR2 YNFKEQ, per germline. This CDR3 is CASSQQFSGGARTDTQYF. The CDR3 DNA follows: TGTGCCAGCAGCCAACAATTCAGCGGGGGGGCTAGGACAGATACGCAGTATTTT.

This chain uses TRBV29-1 with TRBJ1-4; TRBD1 might be the D (5 bases). The CDR3 sequence is 13 residues long. Germline CDR1 SQVTM, CDR2 ANQGSEA. Deletions cut 5 bases from V and 7 bases from J, with 14 bases between. The CDR3 sequence is CSVLQVQTEKLFF. CDR3 bases: TGCAGCGTTCTACAGGTCCAAACTGAAAAACTGTTTTTT.

This clone was observed a single time. The chain uses TRBV4-1 and TRBJ2-1, with a tentative D call TRBD1 (9 bases). The CDR3 spans 16 residues. CDR1 is MGHRA, CDR2 YSYEKL, per germline. The V gene lost 1 base and the J gene lost 7 bases, with 17 bases spanning the gap. CDR3 DNA: TGCGCCAGCAGCCAAGGGCGGGGGGACAGGGTGAATGAGCAGTTCTTC. Translation: CASSQGRGDRVNEQFF.

The chain couples TRBV7-8 to TRBJ2-7; TRBD2 matches 13 bases. This CDR3 has 18 amino acids. Germline assignment: CDR1 SGHVS and CDR2 FQNEAQ. The V segment lost 1 base and the J segment 5 bases; nucleotides outside the gene matches: 11. In nucleotides, the CDR3 is TGTGCCAGCAGCTTAGGGACTAGCGGGAGAATTTGGGTCCACGAGCAGTACTTC. Translation: CASSLGTSGRIWVHEQYF.

The V call is TRBV10-3, the J call TRBJ1-5; D perhaps matches TRBD1 (6 bases). CDR1 ENHRY and CDR2 SYGVKD come from the germline V gene. The V gene lost 6 bases and the J gene lost 7 bases, with 16 bases spanning the gap. The CDR3 covers 14 residues. This CDR3 reads CAIRGHGGDQPQHF. CDR3 bases: TGTGCCATCAGGGGACACGGCGGGGACCAGCCCCAGCATTTT.

This sequence joins TRBV7-8 and TRBJ2-2, with D hard to call. Trimming removed 2 bases at V and 7 bases at J, with 8 bases between. This CDR3 contains 13 residues. Germline-derived CDR1 and CDR2 are SGHVS and FQNEAQ. The CDR3 DNA is TGTGCCAGCAGCTTATCCTCCCACGGGGAGCTGTTTTTT. It codes for CASSLSSHGELFF.

V and J are TRBV7-2 and TRBJ1-2; TRBD1 matches 7 bases. Germline loops: CDR1 SGHTA, CDR2 FQGNSA. This CDR3 contains 12 residues. V shed 4 bases and J 7 bases; nucleotides not matched to a gene: 3. CDR3 nucleotides: TGTGCCAGCAGCTCCGACAGGGTTGGCTACACCTTC. It encodes CASSSDRVGYTF.

The chain carries TRBV10-2 and TRBJ2-4, with 7 bases fitting TRBD2. V shed 6 bases and J 7 bases; nucleotides not matched to a gene: 3. CDR3 size: 12 residues. The V gene's germline CDR1 is WSHSY and CDR2 SAAADI. This chain's CDR3 is CASRTSSNIQYF. The CDR3, as DNA: TGCGCCAGCAGGACTAGCTCGAACATTCAGTACTTC.

The V and J genes are TRBV3-1 (or the pseudogene TRBV3-2) and TRBJ2-7; 9 bases fit TRBD2. CDR1 and CDR2 (germline): LGHDT, YNNKEL (reference sequence). V trimming: 1 base; J trimming: 10 bases; junction bases outside the gene matches: 5. This CDR3 contains 13 residues. CDR3 in DNA: TGTGCCAGCAGCCAAGTTCATAGCGGGAGTCAGTACTTC. It specifies CASSQVHSGSQYF.

The rearrangement links TRBV18 to TRBJ1-6; possible D gene TRBD1, 6 bases. The CDR3 is 14 residues long. The ends were cut back, 3 bases at V and 13 bases at J, with 16 bases in the middle. Germline V gene data show CDR1 as KGHSH and CDR2 as LQKENI. The CDR3 region has the DNA TGTGCCAGCTCACCTCAACGGACAGTCGAGCCCCTCCACTTT. This translates into CASSPQRTVEPLHF. Supplemented by reference TRBV18 and TRBJ1-6, the full variable domain reads NAGVMQNPRHLVRRRGQEARLRCSPMKGHSHVYWYRQLPEEGLKFMVYLQKENIIDESGMPKERFSAEFPKEGPSILRIQQVVRGDSAAYFCASSPQRTVEPLHFGNGTRLTVT.

CDR3 nucleotides: TGTGCCAGCAGTGGACCGGACCAGGACAGCTTTAATGAAAAACTGTTTTTT. This sequence encodes CASSGPDQDSFNEKLFF. The chain employs TRBV6-1 and TRBJ1-4; tentatively, D is TRBD1 (6 bases). The CDR3 loop spans 17 amino acids. Germline values: CDR1 MNHNS, CDR2 SASEGT. The V gene lost 4 bases and the J gene lost 4 bases, with 19 bases spanning the gap.